These T cell receptor beta chains were read from a single sample in a study of shared clonotypes between healthy human individuals. Generated by immunoSEQ multiplex PCR, the TCRdb table keeps only in-frame clones and is missing some. This table has about 600,000 clones, about 95% appearing once. The sequenced sample was naive CD8+ T cells sorted from blood. These receptors were obtained from a woman in her 30s in good health. Both conserved end residues are part of each CDR3. A D gene is named only where the DNA matches it firmly. A clone size is listed for some rows: how often the clone was seen (once, few, many), or a class if it is expanded.

d_gene,j_gene,v_gene,abundance,CDR3aa,CDR3nt
TRBD2,TRBJ2-1,TRBV5-1,-,CASSGLAGDEQFF,TGCGCCAGCAGCGGACTAGCGGGAGATGAGCAGTTCTTC
TRBD1,TRBJ2-7,TRBV5-6,-,CASSLGGDRGDEQYF,TGTGCCAGCAGCTTGGGGGGAGACAGGGGTGACGAGCAGTACTTC
-,TRBJ1-1,TRBV27,-,CASSTTGIQIEAFF,TGTGCCAGCAGTACAACAGGGATCCAAATTGAAGCTTTCTTT
TRBD2,TRBJ2-1,TRBV7-9,-,CASSSPGGSINEQFF,TGTGCCAGCAGCTCACCCGGGGGGAGCATCAATGAGCAGTTCTTC
TRBD2,TRBJ2-1,TRBV27,-,CASSRGLAGDNEQFF,TGTGCCAGCAGTAGGGGCCTAGCGGGCGACAATGAGCAGTTCTTC
-,TRBJ1-2,TRBV27,-,CASSLTGYGANGYGYTF,TGTGCCAGCAGCCTCACGGGATACGGGGCGAATGGCTATGGCTACACCTTC
-,TRBJ1-4,TRBV9,-,CASSPEGNEKLFF,TGTGCCAGCAGCCCAGAGGGTAATGAAAAACTGTTTTTT
-,TRBJ2-1,TRBV29-1,-,CSVEASGTASDEQFF,TGCAGCGTTGAAGCGTCCGGGACCGCGTCCGATGAGCAGTTCTTC
-,TRBJ2-7,TRBV21-1,once,CARTLAGGPYEQYF,TGTGCCAGAACCTTAGCGGGAGGGCCTTACGAGCAGTACTTC
-,TRBJ1-5,TRBV4-1,-,CASSQGTTVYSNQPQHF,TGCGCCAGCAGCCAAGGAACGACCGTTTATAGCAATCAGCCCCAGCATTTT
-,TRBJ1-2,TRBV10-2,-,CATGPYGYTF,TGCGCCACAGGCCCCTATGGCTACACCTTC
-,TRBJ1-2,TRBV11-2,-,CASSLVPGRGYTF,TGTGCCAGCAGCTTAGTTCCCGGGAGGGGCTACACCTTC
-,TRBJ2-1,TRBV15,-,CATSREGASGYNEQFF,TGTGCCACCAGCAGAGAAGGGGCTAGTGGCTACAATGAGCAGTTCTTC
-,TRBJ2-7,TRBV28,-,CASSLGWQANYEQYF,TGTGCCAGCAGTTTAGGGTGGCAGGCCAACTACGAGCAGTACTTC